This T cell receptor (beta chain) was obtained from a study of blood T cell repertoires in COVID-19. In the study overall: Italy, Spain and the United States were the sources of the convalescent and acute COVID-19 samples. From T cells, B-cell-depleted T cells, or PBMCs came the material, which was cDNA or gDNA.

The CDR3 has 16 residues. The V segment lost 2 bases and the J segment 8 bases; nucleotides outside the gene matches: 9. The germline V gene encodes CDR1 KGHSH and CDR2 LQKENI. Per the original data handling: Reference gene primer amplification gave nucleated cell count estimates. The method was immunoSEQ multiplex PCR; TCRdb's version includes in-frame clones alone and lacks a portion of them. V and J calls and clone size are copied from that table; D and trimming were computed from the DNA. In the table there are over 90,000 clones, 70% to 90% of which are singletons. This clonotype originated in a woman aged 55 to 70 with acute or convalescent COVID-19. Sequencing was performed on peripheral blood. The rearrangement joins TRBV18 to TRBJ2-1; 10 bases match TRBD2. The CDR3 DNA follows: TGTGCCAGCTCACCAAGGATCCTAGCGGGAGTTCATGAGCAGTTCTTC. Translating gives CASSPRILAGVHEQFF.